This is a list of T cell receptor beta chains from one sample in a study of T cell repertoires in cytomegalovirus infection. TCRdb redid the calling of the reads with MiXCR, one entry per CDR3 protein. This sample has roughly 49,000 distinct CDR3 sequences, with approximately 20% found just once. The antigens of these receptors remain unknown. Material: PBMCs, sequenced either directly or after in vitro stimulation (not recorded which). The receptors here all came from a human donor in good health (CMV status not recorded). Some clones in this sample may be carry-over from other donors' samples. CDR3s include the opening cysteine and the closing phenylalanine or tryptophan. The D gene is left open where the match is weak. Rows give clone size only sometimes, using once, few, many, or a class for an expanded clone.

abundance,len,v_gene,j_gene,d_gene,CDR3aa,CDR3nt
few,15,TRBV6-1,TRBJ2-5,TRBD2,CASSPAIAGQETQYF,TGTGCCAGCAGTCCCGCAATAGCGGGTCAAGAGACCCAGTACTTC
-,14,TRBV7-2,TRBJ2-1,TRBD2,CASSPSLSGAHGVF,TGTGCCAGCAGCCCCTCTCTTAGCGGGGCCCATGGGGTCTTC
-,16,TRBV5-1,TRBJ1-4,TRBD1,CASNKNPGTGGEKLFF,TGCGCCAGCAACAAAAACCCCGGGACAGGAGGTGAAAAACTGTTTTTT
few,19,TRBV20-1,TRBJ2-3,TRBD2,CSAGGGTSGRLRFADTQYF,TGCAGTGCTGGAGGGGGAACTAGCGGGAGGTTAAGGTTCGCAGATACGCAGTATTTT
once,16,TRBV7-6,TRBJ2-1,TRBD2,CASSRKTSGGYNEQFF,TGTGCTAGCAGCCGAAAGACTAGCGGGGGGTACAATGAGCAGTTCTTC
-,13,TRBV18,TRBJ1-5,-,CASSPRVNQPQHF,TGTGCCAGCTCCCCTAGGGTAAATCAGCCCCAGCATTTT
few,15,TRBV5-1,TRBJ2-3,TRBD2,CASSAGLAGVDTQYF,TGCGCCAGCAGCGCGGGACTAGCGGGGGTAGATACGCAGTATTTT
many,13,TRBV12-3/TRBV12-4,TRBJ2-7,-,CASRDGSSYEQYF,TGTGCCAGCCGGGATGGGAGCTCCTACGAGCAGTACTTC
medium-sized,12,TRBV6-1,TRBJ1-5,-,CASSRTNQPQHF,TGTGCCAGCAGCCGTACAAATCAGCCCCAGCATTTT
few,14,TRBV7-9,TRBJ2-1,-,CASSHRDPRDEQFF,TGTGCCAGCAGCCACCGGGACCCCCGGGATGAGCAGTTCTTC
-,15,TRBV20-1,TRBJ2-7,TRBD1,CSVPNSGAGGVEQYF,TGCAGTGTCCCTAATTCCGGGGCAGGGGGTGTCGAGCAGTACTTC
-,16,TRBV7-9,TRBJ2-5,-,CASSLLPALDQETQYF,TGTGCCAGCAGCCTACTCCCAGCGTTGGACCAAGAGACCCAGTACTTC
many,15,TRBV5-4,TRBJ2-1,-,CASSPDGRAYNEQFF,TGTGCCAGCAGCCCGGACGGTAGGGCATACAATGAGCAGTTCTTC
many,14,TRBV7-8,TRBJ2-1,-,CASSYRASYNEQFF,TGTGCCAGCAGTTACCGGGCCTCCTACAATGAGCAGTTCTTC
few,15,TRBV20-1,TRBJ2-7,TRBD1,CSARSGTGGTYEQYF,TGCAGTGCTCGGTCCGGGACAGGGGGAACCTACGAGCAGTACTTC
-,13,TRBV7-2,TRBJ2-1,-,CASSLGTVDEQFF,TGTGCCAGCAGCCTGGGGACTGTCGATGAGCAGTTCTTC
-,15,TRBV6-1,TRBJ1-5,-,CASRQLLGRRQPQHF,TGTGCCAGCAGACAGCTCTTGGGGAGGCGTCAGCCCCAGCATTTT
many,17,TRBV7-8,TRBJ1-6,TRBD1,CASSSLDRSGLDSPLHF,TGTGCCAGCAGCTCCCTGGACAGGTCTGGCTTAGATTCACCCCTCCACTTT
-,12,TRBV10-3,TRBJ2-7,-,CAISADSYEQYF,TGTGCCATCAGTGCGGACAGTTACGAGCAGTACTTC
-,14,TRBV6-1,TRBJ2-2,-,CASRRGADTGELFF,TGTGCCAGCAGACGCGGGGCCGACACCGGGGAGCTGTTTTTT
few,12,TRBV19,TRBJ2-2,-,CASKKGTGELFF,TGTGCCAGTAAAAAAGGCACCGGGGAGCTGTTTTTT
-,14,TRBV5-1,TRBJ2-7,-,CASSLQGPSYEQYF,TGCGCCAGCAGCTTACAGGGACCTTCCTACGAGCAGTACTTC
many,14,TRBV7-2,TRBJ2-3,-,CASSWTSHTDTQYF,TGTGCCAGCAGCTGGACGAGCCACACAGATACGCAGTATTTT
-,15,TRBV20-1,TRBJ2-1,-,CSASGGRGFYNEQFF,TGCAGTGCTAGTGGTGGCCGGGGATTCTACAATGAGCAGTTCTTC
few,14,TRBV12-3/TRBV12-4,TRBJ1-5,-,CASSRNSGAQPQHF,TGTGCCAGCAGTCGAAACTCAGGGGCTCAGCCCCAGCATTTT
many,14,TRBV5-1,TRBJ2-7,-,CASSPDPRDGEQYF,TGCGCCAGCAGCCCGGACCCCAGGGATGGCGAGCAGTACTTC
-,13,TRBV9,TRBJ2-3,-,CASSGQAANTQYF,TGTGCCAGCAGCGGACAGGCCGCAAATACGCAGTATTTT
-,18,TRBV6-2/TRBV6-3,TRBJ1-5,TRBD1,CASSYSLRTGSFNQPQHF,TGTGCCAGCAGTTATTCTCTCAGGACAGGGTCCTTCAATCAGCCCCAGCATTTT
few,14,TRBV19,TRBJ2-7,-,CASSRRGGTYEQYF,TGTGCCAGTAGTAGGAGAGGGGGGACCTACGAGCAGTACTTC
many,15,TRBV19,TRBJ1-5,-,CASSIRHSGNQPQHF,TGTGCCAGTAGTATTAGGCATAGCGGCAATCAGCCCCAGCATTTT
many,20,TRBV7-2,TRBJ2-1,TRBD2,CASSLRGASGRVPSYNEQFF,TGTGCCAGCAGCTTACGTGGGGCTAGCGGGAGGGTCCCTTCCTACAATGAGCAGTTCTTC
-,14,TRBV3-1,TRBJ2-1,TRBD1,CASSYRQGFNEQFF,TGTGCCAGCAGCTACCGACAGGGGTTCAATGAGCAGTTCTTC
-,15,TRBV19,TRBJ2-2,TRBD2,CASSRLADNTGELFF,TGTGCCAGTAGCAGACTAGCGGATAACACCGGGGAGCTGTTTTTT
many,15,TRBV7-9,TRBJ2-5,-,CASSLPPGIGETQYF,TGTGCCAGCAGCTTACCCCCCGGGATAGGAGAGACCCAGTACTTC
-,13,TRBV2,TRBJ2-3,-,CASSEDWSDTQYF,TGTGCCAGCAGTGAAGACTGGTCAGATACGCAGTATTTT
many,11,TRBV2,TRBJ1-1,-,CASSYGTSAFF,TGTGCCAGCAGTTACGGGACGTCAGCTTTCTTT
few,12,TRBV5-8,TRBJ1-6,-,CASSLRNSPLHF,TGTGCCAGCAGCTTGCGGAATTCACCCCTCCACTTT
many,14,TRBV4-1,TRBJ1-1,-,CASSQGHGYTEAFF,TGCGCCAGCAGCCAAGGTCACGGTTACACTGAAGCTTTCTTT
few,15,TRBV20-1,TRBJ2-3,-,CSAIGGGAHTDTQYF,TGCAGTGCTATTGGCGGTGGGGCCCACACAGATACGCAGTATTTT
many,13,TRBV2,TRBJ1-2,-,CASRIGGGSSYTF,TGTGCCAGCAGAATAGGGGGGGGCTCGAGCTACACCTTC
-,15,TRBV5-1,TRBJ2-7,TRBD2,CASSLGLAGGAEQYF,TGCGCCAGCAGCTTGGGACTAGCGGGGGGCGCCGAGCAGTACTTC
-,15,TRBV20-1,TRBJ2-4,TRBD2,CSARDVAGDKNIQYF,TGCAGTGCTAGGGACGTAGCGGGAGATAAAAACATTCAGTACTTC
-,15,TRBV5-1,TRBJ1-2,TRBD1,CASSLEGQGGLGYTF,TGCGCCAGCAGCCTGGAGGGACAGGGAGGATTGGGCTACACCTTC
-,17,TRBV6-2/TRBV6-3,TRBJ2-7,TRBD2,CASSYSTGTSGFREQYF,TGTGCCAGCAGTTACTCGACCGGGACTAGCGGGTTTCGCGAGCAGTACTTC
few,12,TRBV29-1,TRBJ2-7,-,CSVEIRAHEQYF,TGCAGCGTTGAAATCAGGGCCCACGAGCAGTACTTC
-,14,TRBV7-2,TRBJ1-1,-,CASSLFPENTEAFF,TGTGCCAGCAGCTTATTTCCGGAAAACACTGAAGCTTTCTTT
many,12,TRBV20-1,TRBJ2-3,-,CSARAAGYTQYF,TGCAGTGCTAGAGCCGCAGGGTATACGCAGTATTTT
many,13,TRBV27,TRBJ1-1,-,CASSGEVNTEAFF,TGTGCCAGCAGTGGGGAGGTGAACACTGAAGCTTTCTTT
many,14,TRBV3-1,TRBJ2-7,-,CASSQGASAGEQYF,TGTGCCAGCAGCCAGGGGGCCTCTGCGGGCGAGCAGTACTTC